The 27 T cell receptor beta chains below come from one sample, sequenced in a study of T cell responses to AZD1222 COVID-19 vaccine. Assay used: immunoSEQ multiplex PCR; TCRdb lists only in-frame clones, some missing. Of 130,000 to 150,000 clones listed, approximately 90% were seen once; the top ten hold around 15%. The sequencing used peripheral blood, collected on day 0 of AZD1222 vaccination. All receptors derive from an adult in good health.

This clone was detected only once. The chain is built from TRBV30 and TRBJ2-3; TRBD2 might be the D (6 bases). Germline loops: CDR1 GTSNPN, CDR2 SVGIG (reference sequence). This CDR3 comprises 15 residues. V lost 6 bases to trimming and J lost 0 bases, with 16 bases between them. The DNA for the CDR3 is TGTGCCTGCTCAAGTCGGAGGGAGAGCACAGATACGCAGTATTTT. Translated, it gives CACSSRRESTDTQYF.

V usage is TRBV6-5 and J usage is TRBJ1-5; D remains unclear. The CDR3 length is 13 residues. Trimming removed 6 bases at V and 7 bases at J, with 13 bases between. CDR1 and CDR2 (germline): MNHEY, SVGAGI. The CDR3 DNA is TGTGCCAGCAGAGAGGCCGCGGCCCAGCCCCAGCATTTT. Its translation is CASREAAAQPQHF.

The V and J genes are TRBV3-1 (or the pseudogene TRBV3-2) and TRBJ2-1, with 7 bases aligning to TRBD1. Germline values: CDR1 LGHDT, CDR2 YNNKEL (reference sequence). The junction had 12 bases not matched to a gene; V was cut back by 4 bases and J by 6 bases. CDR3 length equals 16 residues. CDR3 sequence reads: CASSRPGTVDINEQFF. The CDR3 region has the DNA TGTGCCAGCAGCCGCCCCGGGACAGTCGATATCAATGAGCAGTTCTTC.

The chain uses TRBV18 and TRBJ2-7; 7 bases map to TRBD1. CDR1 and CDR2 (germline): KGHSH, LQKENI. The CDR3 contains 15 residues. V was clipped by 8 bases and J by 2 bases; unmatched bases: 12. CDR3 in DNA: TGTGCCAGCCAATCACTCCCGGACAGGACCTACGAGCAGTACTTC. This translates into CASQSLPDRTYEQYF.

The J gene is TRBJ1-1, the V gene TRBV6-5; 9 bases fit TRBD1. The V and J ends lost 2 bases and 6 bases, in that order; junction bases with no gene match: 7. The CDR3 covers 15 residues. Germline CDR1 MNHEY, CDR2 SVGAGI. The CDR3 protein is CASSYTRQGVPEAFF. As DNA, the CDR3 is TGTGCCAGCAGTTACACGAGACAGGGGGTACCTGAAGCTTTCTTT.

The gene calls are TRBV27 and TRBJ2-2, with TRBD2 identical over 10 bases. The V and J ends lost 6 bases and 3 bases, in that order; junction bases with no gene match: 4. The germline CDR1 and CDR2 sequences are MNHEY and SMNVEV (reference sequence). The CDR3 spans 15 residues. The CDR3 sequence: CASRASGGYTGELFF. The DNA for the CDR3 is TGTGCCAGCAGGGCTAGCGGGGGATACACCGGGGAGCTGTTTTTT.

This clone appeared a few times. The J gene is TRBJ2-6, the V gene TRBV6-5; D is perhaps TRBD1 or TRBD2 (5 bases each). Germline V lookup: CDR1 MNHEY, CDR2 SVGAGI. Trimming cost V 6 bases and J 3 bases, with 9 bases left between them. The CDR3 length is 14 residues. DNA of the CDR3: TGTGCCAGCAGACTAGGGGTTGGGGCCAACGTCCTGACTTTC. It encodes CASRLGVGANVLTF.

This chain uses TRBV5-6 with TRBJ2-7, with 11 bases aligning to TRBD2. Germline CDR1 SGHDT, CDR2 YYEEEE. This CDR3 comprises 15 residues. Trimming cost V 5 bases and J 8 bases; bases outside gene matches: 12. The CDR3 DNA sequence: TGTGCCAGCAGTAGTGGCGCTAGCGGGGGGCATAAGCAGTACTTC. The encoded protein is CASSSGASGGHKQYF.

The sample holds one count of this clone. The CDR3 sequence: CASSLDRDTYGYTF. In DNA form, the CDR3 reads TGTGCCAGCAGCTTAGACAGAGACACCTATGGCTACACCTTC. The rearrangement uses TRBV7-8 and TRBJ1-2; D gene ambiguous. The CDR3 sequence is 14 residues long. Trimming left V 1 base short and J 4 bases short, with 10 bases between. Germline lookup yields CDR1 SGHVS and CDR2 FQNEAQ.

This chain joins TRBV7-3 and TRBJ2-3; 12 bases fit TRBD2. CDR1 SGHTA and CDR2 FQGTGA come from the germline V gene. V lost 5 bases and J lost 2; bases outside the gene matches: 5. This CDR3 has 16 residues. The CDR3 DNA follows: TGTGCCAGCAGCCCCACTAGCGGGGGGTACACAGATACGCAGTATTTT. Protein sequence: CASSPTSGGYTDTQYF.

This CDR3 is CASSFSYEQYF. CDR3 in DNA: TGTGCCAGCAGCTTCAGCTACGAGCAGTACTTC. The rearrangement uses TRBV11-2 and TRBJ2-7; D ambiguous. Trimming removed 3 bases at V and 3 bases at J, with 3 bases between. CDR3 length equals 11 residues. The germline gives CDR1 SGHAT, CDR2 FQNNGV. Full variable domain (remainder filled in from reference TRBV11-2 and TRBJ2-7): EAGVAQSPRYKIIEKRQSVAFWCNPISGHATLYWYQQILGQGPKLLIQFQNNGVVDDSQLPKDRFSAERLKGVDSTLKIQPAKLEDSAVYLCASSFSYEQYFGPGTRLTVT.

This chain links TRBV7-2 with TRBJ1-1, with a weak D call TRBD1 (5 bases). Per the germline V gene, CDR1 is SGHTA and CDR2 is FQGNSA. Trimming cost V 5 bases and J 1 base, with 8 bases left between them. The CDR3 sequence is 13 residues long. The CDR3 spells CASSRGWNTEAFF. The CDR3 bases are TGTGCCAGCAGCAGGGGATGGAACACTGAAGCTTTCTTT.

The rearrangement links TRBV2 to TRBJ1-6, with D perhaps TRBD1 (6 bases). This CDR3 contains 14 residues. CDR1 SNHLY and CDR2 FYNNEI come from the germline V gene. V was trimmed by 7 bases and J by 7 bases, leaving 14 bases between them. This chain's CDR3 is CASMWGLGNSPLHF. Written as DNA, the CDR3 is TGTGCCAGCATGTGGGGGCTAGGGAATTCACCCCTCCACTTT. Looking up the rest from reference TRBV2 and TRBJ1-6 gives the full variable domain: EPEVTQTPSHQVTQMGQEVILRCVPISNHLYFYWYRQILGQKVEFLVSFYNNEISEKSEIFDDQFSVERPDGSNFTLKIRSTKLEDSAMYFCASMWGLGNSPLHFGNGTRLTVT.

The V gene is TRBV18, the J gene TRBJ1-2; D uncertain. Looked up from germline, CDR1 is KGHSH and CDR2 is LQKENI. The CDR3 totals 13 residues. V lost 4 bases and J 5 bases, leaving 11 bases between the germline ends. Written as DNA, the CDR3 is TGTGCCAGCTCACAGGGAGACTATTATGGCTACACCTTC. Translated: CASSQGDYYGYTF.

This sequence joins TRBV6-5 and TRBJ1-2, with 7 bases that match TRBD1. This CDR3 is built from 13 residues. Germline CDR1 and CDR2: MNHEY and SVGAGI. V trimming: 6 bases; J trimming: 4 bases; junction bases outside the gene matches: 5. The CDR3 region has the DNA TGTGCCAGCAGAGGGACAGAGCCCTATGGCTACACCTTC. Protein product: CASRGTEPYGYTF.

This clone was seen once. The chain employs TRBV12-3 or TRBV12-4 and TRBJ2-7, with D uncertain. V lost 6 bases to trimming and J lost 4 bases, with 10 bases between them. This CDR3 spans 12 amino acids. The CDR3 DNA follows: TGTGCCAGCAGCCTCCACGAATACGAGCAGTACTTC. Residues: CASSLHEYEQYF.

In nucleotides, the CDR3 is TGCAGCAGCCGGGACAGGGCCTCTGGCTACACCTTC. Translation: CSSRDRASGYTF. The V call is TRBV29-1, the J call TRBJ1-2; 9 bases fit TRBD1. Unmatched junction bases numbered 8, after V lost 8 bases and J lost 7 bases. From germline, CDR1 is SQVTM and CDR2 ANQGSEA. The CDR3 runs to 12 residues.

CDR3 region: CASSLGPPNQPQHF. CDR3 in DNA: TGCGCCAGCAGCCTGGGTCCGCCTAATCAGCCCCAGCATTTT. V and J are TRBV5-1 and TRBJ1-5; D uncertain. The germline V and J ends were trimmed by 4 bases and 4 bases, with 12 bases remaining between them. The CDR3 is 14 residues long. Germline CDR1 SGHRS, CDR2 YFSETQ.

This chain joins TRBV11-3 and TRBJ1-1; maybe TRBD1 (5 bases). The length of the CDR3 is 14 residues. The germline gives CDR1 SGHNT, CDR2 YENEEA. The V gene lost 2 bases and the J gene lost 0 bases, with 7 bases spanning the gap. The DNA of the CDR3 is TGTGCCAGCAGCTTAAGGGGCCTGAACACTGAAGCTTTCTTT. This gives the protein CASSLRGLNTEAFF.

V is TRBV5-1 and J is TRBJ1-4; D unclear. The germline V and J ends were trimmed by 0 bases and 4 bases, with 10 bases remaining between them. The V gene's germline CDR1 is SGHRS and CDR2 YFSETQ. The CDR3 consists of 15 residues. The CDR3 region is CASSLVAALNEKLFF. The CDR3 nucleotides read TGCGCCAGCAGCTTGGTCGCAGCTCTTAATGAAAAACTGTTTTTT.

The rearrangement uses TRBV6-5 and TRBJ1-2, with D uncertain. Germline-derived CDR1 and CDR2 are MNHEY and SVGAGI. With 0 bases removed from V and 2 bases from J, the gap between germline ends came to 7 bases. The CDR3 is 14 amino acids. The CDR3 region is CASSYSAGNYGYTF. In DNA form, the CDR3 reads TGTGCCAGCAGTTACTCCGCAGGAAACTATGGCTACACCTTC.

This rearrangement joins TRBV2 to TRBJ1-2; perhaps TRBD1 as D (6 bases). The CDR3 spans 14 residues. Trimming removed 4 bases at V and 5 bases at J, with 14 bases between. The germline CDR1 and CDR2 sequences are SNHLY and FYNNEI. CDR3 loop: CASSARQGRYGYTF. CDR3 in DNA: TGTGCCAGCAGTGCCCGGCAGGGGAGATATGGCTACACCTTC.

The CDR3 sequence is CASSSFDSSYEQYF. CDR3 nucleotides: TGTGCCAGCTCATCCTTTGACAGCTCCTACGAGCAGTACTTC. This rearrangement joins TRBV18 to TRBJ2-7; weak D call: TRBD1 (5 bases). CDR3 length: 14 residues. Trimming shortened V by 5 bases and J by 0 bases, and 11 bases separated the two germline ends. CDR1 KGHSH and CDR2 LQKENI come from the germline V gene.

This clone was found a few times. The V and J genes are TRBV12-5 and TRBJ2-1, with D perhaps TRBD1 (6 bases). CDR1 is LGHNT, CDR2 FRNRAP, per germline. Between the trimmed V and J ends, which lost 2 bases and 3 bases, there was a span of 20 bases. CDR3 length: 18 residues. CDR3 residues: CASGLYYRVRRNYNEQFF. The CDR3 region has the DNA TGTGCTAGTGGTTTGTATTACAGGGTAAGGCGGAACTACAATGAGCAGTTCTTC.

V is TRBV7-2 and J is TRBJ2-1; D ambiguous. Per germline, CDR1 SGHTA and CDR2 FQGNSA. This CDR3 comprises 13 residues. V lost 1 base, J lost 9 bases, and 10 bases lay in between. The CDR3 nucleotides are TGTGCCAGCAGCTTAGGGCTAGGTGGTGAGCAGTTCTTC. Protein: CASSLGLGGEQFF.

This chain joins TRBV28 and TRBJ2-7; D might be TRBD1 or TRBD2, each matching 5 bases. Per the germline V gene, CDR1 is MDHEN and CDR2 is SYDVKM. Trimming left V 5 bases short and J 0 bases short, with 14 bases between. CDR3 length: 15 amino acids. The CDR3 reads CASSVMWDGSYEQYF. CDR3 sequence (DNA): TGTGCCAGCAGTGTTATGTGGGACGGCTCCTACGAGCAGTACTTC.

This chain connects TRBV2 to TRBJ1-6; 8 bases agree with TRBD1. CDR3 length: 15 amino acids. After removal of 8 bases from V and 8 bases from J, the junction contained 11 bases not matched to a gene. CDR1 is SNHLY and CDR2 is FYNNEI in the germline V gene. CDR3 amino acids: CASVTGTGVDSPLHF. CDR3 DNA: TGTGCCAGCGTGACCGGGACAGGCGTAGATTCACCCCTCCACTTT.